These T cell receptor beta chains were read from a single sample in a study of blood T cell repertoires in COVID-19. Produced via immunoSEQ multiplex PCR; TCRdb's table is partial and in-frame only. The sample has 120,000 to 150,000 clones, 65% to 85% seen once. The sample consisted of PBMCs or T cells enriched from blood (not recorded which). The receptors come from a woman in her fifties or sixties who had been exposed to COVID-19. The CDR3 runs from the conserved cysteine through the conserved F or W. D genes are given only for firm matches. The size entry is marked missing in some rows and otherwise reads once, few, many or a size class.

TRBV18,.,.,TRBJ1-6,TGTGCCAGCTCACCTGCTTCGACGGGGAATAATTCACCCCTCCACTTT,CASSPASTGNNSPLHF
TRBV6-5,.,once,TRBJ1-5,TGTGCCAGCAGGGTATTTCAGGGGAGCAATCAGCCCCAGCATTTT,CASRVFQGSNQPQHF
TRBV6-1,TRBD2,few,TRBJ2-3,TGTGCCAGCAGTGAACTAGCGGGGGGGTTGAGCACAGATACGCAGTATTTT,CASSELAGGLSTDTQYF
TRBV9,TRBD1,.,TRBJ1-6,TGTGCCAGCAGCGCGACAGGGGATAATTCACCCCTCCACTTT,CASSATGDNSPLHF
TRBV29-1,.,.,TRBJ2-7,TGCAGCGCCCTCGGGGTCGAGCAGTACTTC,CSALGVEQYF
TRBV6-2/TRBV6-3,.,.,TRBJ1-2,TGTGCCAGCAGTACCTACAGTGGTGGCTACACCTTC,CASSTYSGGYTF
TRBV18,.,.,TRBJ1-1,TGTGCCAGCTCACCAAGTATAGGTCCAGGAAACACTGAAGCTTTCTTT,CASSPSIGPGNTEAFF
TRBV11-2,.,.,TRBJ2-7,TGTGCCAGCAGCTTAGGGACAGACTACGAGCAGTACTTC,CASSLGTDYEQYF
TRBV7-6,.,.,TRBJ2-3,TGTGCCAGCAGCCGACGGGGGGATACGCAGTATTTT,CASSRRGDTQYF
TRBV4-3,.,.,TRBJ2-2,TGCGCCAGCAGCCAAGATGCCAGACAGGCCGAAGGGCTGTTTTTT,CASSQDARQAEGLFF
TRBV13,.,.,TRBJ2-7,TGTGCCAGCAGCACGTGGGGCAGGGGATACGAGCAGTACTTC,CASSTWGRGYEQYF
TRBV7-2,TRBD1,.,TRBJ1-6,TGTGCCAGCAGCTCCAGGGGACAGTCCCATTCACCCCTCCACTTT,CASSSRGQSHSPLHF
TRBV19,.,.,TRBJ2-3,TGTGCCAGTACCTGGAGGCGGGACGGCACAGATACGCAGTATTTT,CASTWRRDGTDTQYF
TRBV18,.,.,TRBJ1-4,TGTGCCAGCTCTACTCTCGATTGGGACATTAGGTCGGGAAGTAGTGAAAAACTGTTTTTT,CASSTLDWDIRSGSSEKLFF
TRBV5-8,TRBD1,once,TRBJ2-1,TGTGCCAGCAGCCTCCGGGACAGGGGCTCCTACAATGAGCAGTTCTTC,CASSLRDRGSYNEQFF
TRBV9,.,.,TRBJ1-3,TGTGCCAGCAGCGCCCCGGGCCCGGGGGGGAACACCATATATTTT,CASSAPGPGGNTIYF
TRBV30,TRBD1,.,TRBJ1-4,TGTGCCTGGAGCATACCCCCTCGGGACAGGGTTGCAACTAATGAAAAACTGTTTTTT,CAWSIPPRDRVATNEKLFF
TRBV30,.,.,TRBJ1-1,TGTGCCTGGAGTGCCGGACAGAACACTGAAGCTTTCTTT,CAWSAGQNTEAFF
TRBV10-2,TRBD2,.,TRBJ2-1,TGCGCCAGCCTGGGAACTAGCGGGAGATTGGTAGTGAATGAGCAGTTCTTC,CASLGTSGRLVVNEQFF
TRBV5-1,.,few,TRBJ1-2,TGCGCCAGCAGCTTAGAAACAGGGACGGGTGGCTACACCTTC,CASSLETGTGGYTF
TRBV25-1,.,.,TRBJ1-1,TGTGCCAGCAGTGAACCGGGACAAAACGAAGCTTTCTTT,CASSEPGQNEAFF
TRBV2,TRBD1,.,TRBJ1-6,TGTGCCAGCAGTCGGACAGGGGGGGGTTCACCCCTCCACTTT,CASSRTGGGSPLHF
TRBV30,TRBD1,.,TRBJ1-1,TGTGCCTGGAGGACAGGGACCGACACTGAAGCTTTCTTT,CAWRTGTDTEAFF
TRBV7-2,TRBD2,.,TRBJ2-7,TGTGCCAGCAGATACGATATGGCGGGAGTATACGAGCAGTACTTC,CASRYDMAGVYEQYF
TRBV4-3,.,.,TRBJ2-1,TGCGCCAGCAGCCAGGCAGGCCCCTACAATGAGCAGTTCTTC,CASSQAGPYNEQFF
TRBV7-6,TRBD1,.,TRBJ2-3,TGTGCCAGCAGCGGACCGACAGGGGGGCTCACAGATACGCAGTATTTT,CASSGPTGGLTDTQYF
TRBV28,TRBD2,.,TRBJ2-3,TGTGCCAGCAGTTTTGGGCTAGCGGGGGGACTGAGACTTACAGATACGCAGTATTTT,CASSFGLAGGLRLTDTQYF
TRBV27,.,.,TRBJ2-7,TGTGCCAGCAGTTTGACCAGGGTCCACGAGCAGTACTTC,CASSLTRVHEQYF
TRBV18,TRBD1,.,TRBJ1-1,TGTGCCAGCTCGTCCGACAGGGGCGGTTGGGAAAACACTGAAGCTTTCTTT,CASSSDRGGWENTEAFF
TRBV6-6,.,once,TRBJ2-6,TGTGCCAGCAGCAGGCCCACAGCCTCTGGGGCCAACGTCCTGACTTTC,CASSRPTASGANVLTF
TRBV9,TRBD2,.,TRBJ2-7,TGTGCCAGCAGCGTCGGAGCGGGGTCCTACGAGCAGTACTTC,CASSVGAGSYEQYF
TRBV5-1,.,.,TRBJ1-2,TGCGCCAGCAGCTTTTCGGGGGGCAATAGCGGCTACACCTTC,CASSFSGGNSGYTF
TRBV3-1/TRBV3-2,TRBD1,.,TRBJ2-1,TGTGCCAGCAGCCAAGTCGGGACAGGGGTGGGAAATGAGCAGTTCTTC,CASSQVGTGVGNEQFF
TRBV9,.,.,TRBJ2-7,TGTGCCAGCAGCCCCGGGACTCAAGTCTACGAGCAGTACTTC,CASSPGTQVYEQYF
TRBV9,TRBD1,.,TRBJ1-1,TGTGCCAGCAGCGTACAGGGGGCAGGGACTGAAGCTTTCTTT,CASSVQGAGTEAFF
TRBV19,.,.,TRBJ1-1,TGTGCCAGTAGTATAGATAACCGGGGGAGAGCTTTCTTT,CASSIDNRGRAFF
TRBV6-2/TRBV6-3,TRBD2,once,TRBJ2-3,TGTGCCAGCAGGTACCCGGGGGGGAGTACGCAGTATTTT,CASRYPGGSTQYF
TRBV7-2,.,.,TRBJ2-5,TGTGCCAGCAGCCGCGCTCGGGGGGCCGGGACCCAGTACTTC,CASSRARGAGTQYF
TRBV30,.,once,TRBJ1-6,TGTGCCTGGACCGTAGGGGGGGTTTCACCCCTCCACTTT,CAWTVGGVSPLHF
TRBV7-6,.,few,TRBJ1-1,TGTGCCAGCAGCTTAGCTGCATTACCGGGCACTGAAGCTTTCTTT,CASSLAALPGTEAFF
TRBV29-1,TRBD1,.,TRBJ1-1,TGCAGCGTTGAAGATCTGGGGGGACAGTACACTGAAGCTTTCTTT,CSVEDLGGQYTEAFF
TRBV6-1,.,.,TRBJ2-2,TGTGCCAGCAGTGAACGGTGGAGGACCGGGGAGCTGTTTTTT,CASSERWRTGELFF
TRBV29-1,.,.,TRBJ1-2,TGCACCTTTTTAAGGGTACCAGGGTGGTCGAGCGGCTACACCTTC,CTFLRVPGWSSGYTF
TRBV12-3/TRBV12-4,.,.,TRBJ1-3,TGTGCCACCTTAGGAGACACCATATATTTT,CATLGDTIYF
TRBV6-5,.,.,TRBJ2-7,TGTGCCAGCAGAGAGAAAAGCCTAACCTACGAGCAGTACTTC,CASREKSLTYEQYF
TRBV6-2/TRBV6-3,.,.,TRBJ2-7,TGTGCCAGCAGTCGGGGACACCGGGACCACGAGCAGTACTTC,CASSRGHRDHEQYF
TRBV6-2/TRBV6-3,TRBD2,.,TRBJ2-5,TGTGCCAGCACCCCGACTAGCCCCCAAGAGACCCAGTACTTC,CASTPTSPQETQYF
TRBV5-1,TRBD2,few,TRBJ2-2,TGCGCCAGTCGACTAGCGGGAGGTCGGGAGCTGTTTTTT,CASRLAGGRELFF